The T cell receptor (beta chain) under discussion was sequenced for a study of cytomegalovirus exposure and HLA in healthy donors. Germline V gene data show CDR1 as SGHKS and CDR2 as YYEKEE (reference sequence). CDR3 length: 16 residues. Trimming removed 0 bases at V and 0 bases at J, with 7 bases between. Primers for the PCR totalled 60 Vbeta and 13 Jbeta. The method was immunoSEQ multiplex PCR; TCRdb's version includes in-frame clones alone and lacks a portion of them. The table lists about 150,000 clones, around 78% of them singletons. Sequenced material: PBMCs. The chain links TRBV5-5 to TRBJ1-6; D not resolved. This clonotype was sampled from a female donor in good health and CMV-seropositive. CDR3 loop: CASSLEWSSYNSPLHF. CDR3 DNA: TGTGCCAGCAGCTTGGAGTGGAGCTCCTATAATTCACCCCTCCACTTT.